One sample yielded the 10 T cell receptor beta chains listed below, sequenced in a study of T cell responses to AZD1222 COVID-19 vaccine. Assay used: immunoSEQ multiplex PCR; TCRdb lists only in-frame clones, some missing. The sample holds 150,000 to 200,000 clones, about 92% seen once. Material: peripheral blood, obtained 28 days after the second dose of the MenACWY control vaccine. These receptors all stem from an adult who received the MenACWY meningococcal vaccine as a control.

The V call is TRBV14, the J call TRBJ1-6, with no clear D. The V and J ends lost 0 bases and 2 bases respectively, with 14 bases between them. The length of the CDR3 is 18 residues. The germline V gene encodes CDR1 SGHDN and CDR2 FVKESK. CDR3 protein: CASSQDMFGRPYNSPLHF. CDR3 sequence (DNA): TGTGCCAGCAGCCAAGATATGTTCGGACGACCCTATAATTCACCCCTCCACTTT.

The J gene is TRBJ2-5, the V gene TRBV5-1; 7 bases line up with TRBD2. The CDR3 is 13 residues long. CDR1 is SGHRS, CDR2 YFSETQ, per germline. J was trimmed by 2 bases and V by 6 bases; bases with no gene match: 4. The CDR3 DNA reads as TGCGCCAGCACGTTCGGGGGGCAAGAGACCCAGTACTTC. It translates to CASTFGGQETQYF.

The rearrangement uses TRBV9 and TRBJ1-4; D is possibly TRBD1 (6 bases). The CDR3 spans 18 residues. Trimming removed 5 bases from V and 0 bases from J, with 20 bases in between. Germline V gene sequence: CDR1 SGDLS, CDR2 YYNGEE. The CDR3 DNA reads as TGTGCCAGCAGTCCCCAAGGGGGGTGGGAGACAACTAATGAAAAACTGTTTTTT. It encodes CASSPQGGWETTNEKLFF.

The rearrangement joins TRBV19 to TRBJ1-1; TRBD1 might be the D (6 bases). V lost 3 bases, J lost 0 bases, and 17 bases lay in between. The CDR3 spans 17 residues. Germline-derived CDR1 and CDR2 are LNHDA and SQIVND (reference sequence). CDR3 bases: TGTGCCAGTAGTATCGGAGGTAGGGGGGCTATGAACACTGAAGCTTTCTTT. This sequence encodes CASSIGGRGAMNTEAFF.

The chain has TRBV2 and TRBJ1-1; D is unresolved. Trimming left V 2 bases short and J 6 bases short, with 7 bases between. The CDR3 extends over 12 amino acids. CDR1 is SNHLY, CDR2 FYNNEI, per germline. The CDR3 sequence: CASSELMAEAFF. CDR3 nucleotides: TGTGCCAGCAGTGAATTGATGGCTGAAGCTTTCTTT.

J is TRBJ1-2 and V is TRBV18; D is possibly TRBD1 (6 bases). The CDR3 has 13 residues. Germline V gene data show CDR1 as KGHSH and CDR2 as LQKENI. Trimming took off 5 bases at V and 5 bases at J, with 12 bases between the two ends. This CDR3 reads CASSADREYGYTF. Written as DNA, the CDR3 is TGTGCCAGCTCAGCGGACAGAGAGTATGGCTACACCTTC.

For the CDR3, the DNA is TGTGCCAGTAGTAACCGCTACAGGGAAGCCCAGCATTTT. Protein product: CASSNRYREAQHF. V is TRBV19 and J is TRBJ1-5; tentative D call: TRBD1 (6 bases). CDR1 is LNHDA and CDR2 is SQIVND in the germline V gene (reference sequence). Trimming left V 4 bases short and J 11 bases short, with 15 bases between. The CDR3 is 13 residues long.

The V gene is TRBV18, the J gene TRBJ1-5; no clear D gene. Germline lookup yields CDR1 KGHSH and CDR2 LQKENI. The CDR3 loop spans 13 amino acids. V was shortened by 4 bases and J by 4 bases, with 8 bases between the two germline ends. CDR3 coding DNA: TGTGCCAGCTCACTGCAGGAGAATCAGCCCCAGCATTTT. Its translation is CASSLQENQPQHF.

V and J are TRBV19 and TRBJ1-6; a weak D match, TRBD1 (6 bases). V gave up 0 bases and J gave up 6 bases, with 24 bases separating them. The CDR3 is 20 residues long. Germline lookup yields CDR1 LNHDA and CDR2 SQIVND (reference sequence). The CDR3 region is CASSIDRDIRTRGINSPLHF. The CDR3 DNA follows: TGTGCCAGTAGTATAGATCGGGACATTAGAACTAGGGGGATTAATTCACCCCTCCACTTT.

Regarding this clone: Other DNA sequences in the sample encode the same CDR3. The rearrangement joins TRBV2 to TRBJ2-7; D not certain. The V gene lost 2 bases and the J gene lost 7 bases, with 12 bases spanning the gap. Germline V gene lookup returns CDR1 SNHLY and CDR2 FYNNEI. The CDR3 has 13 amino acids. CDR3 nucleotides: TGTGCCAGCAGTGAACCCTTTGCGCAAGAGCAGTACTTC. Protein: CASSEPFAQEQYF. The complete variable domain, with remaining parts taken from reference TRBV2 and TRBJ2-7, reads EPEVTQTPSHQVTQMGQEVILRCVPISNHLYFYWYRQILGQKVEFLVSFYNNEISEKSEIFDDQFSVERPDGSNFTLKIRSTKLEDSAMYFCASSEPFAQEQYFGPGTRLTVT.